This T cell receptor (beta chain) was recovered during a study of shared clonotypes between healthy human individuals. Overall study findings and caveats: Compared with memory subsets, naive subsets generally had larger estimated richness.

For every subset, genomic DNA was evenly distributed across several immunoSEQ plates. Clones were sequenced by immunoSEQ multiplex PCR, and TCRdb holds only the in-frame ones, with some missing. The sample has some 2,000,000 clones, just under 95% seen once. Trimming pared 1 base from V and 6 bases from J, leaving 6 bases between. This CDR3 contains 13 residues. Germline V CDR1 and CDR2: PRHDT, FYEKMQ (reference sequence). Selected positively for CCR7 and CD45RO-negative, naive CD8 cells excluded terminally differentiated effector memory CD45RA+ cells. Concerning this clone itself: The target antigen is unknown. Other nucleotide sequences in the sample specify the same CDR3.

The source material was naive CD8+ T cells sorted from blood. The chain uses TRBV13 and TRBJ2-2, with no clear D. The TCR sequence derives from a man aged 18 to 29 in good health. The CDR3 loop reads CASSLEGSGELFF. CDR3 sequence (DNA): TGTGCCAGCAGCTTAGAAGGGTCCGGGGAGCTGTTTTTT.